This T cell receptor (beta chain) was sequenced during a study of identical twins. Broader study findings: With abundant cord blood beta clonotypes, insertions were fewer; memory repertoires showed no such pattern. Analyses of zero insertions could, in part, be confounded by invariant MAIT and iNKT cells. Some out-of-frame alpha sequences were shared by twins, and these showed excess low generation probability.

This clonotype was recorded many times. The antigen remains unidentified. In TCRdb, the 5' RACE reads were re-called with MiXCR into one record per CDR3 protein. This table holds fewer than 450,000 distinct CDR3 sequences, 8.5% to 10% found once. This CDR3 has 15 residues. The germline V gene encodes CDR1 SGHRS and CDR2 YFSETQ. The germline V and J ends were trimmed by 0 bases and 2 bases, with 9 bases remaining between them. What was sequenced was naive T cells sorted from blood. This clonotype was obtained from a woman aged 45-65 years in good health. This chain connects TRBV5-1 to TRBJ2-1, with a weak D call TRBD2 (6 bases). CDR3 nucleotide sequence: TGCGCCAGCAGCTTGGCCGGGGGAACCTACAATGAGCAGTTCTTC. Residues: CASSLAGGTYNEQFF.